These 21 T cell receptor beta chains were all obtained from the same sample, sequenced in a study of CD8 T cells in ankylosing spondylitis. Study-wide findings and caveats: Blood of patients with ankylosing spondylitis appeared to be characterized by a TCR beta motif of several highly homologous variants.

Their target antigens are unknown. Via MiXCR, TCRdb re-called the 5' RACE reads, giving one row per CDR3 protein. The sample holds fewer than 400,000 distinct CDR3 sequences, approximately 20% seen once. Specimen: blood, either unsorted or a sorted T cell fraction (not recorded which). The receptors derive from a male donor with ankylosing spondylitis.

This clonotype came up a few times. The CDR3 DNA reads TGTGCCAGTAGTATTAGCGACAGGGTCCGTGGCTACACCTTC. Its translation: CASSISDRVRGYTF. The V gene is TRBV19, the J gene TRBJ1-2, with 7 bases matching TRBD1. This CDR3 contains 14 residues. CDR1 and CDR2 (germline): LNHDA, SQIVND (reference sequence). V dropped 3 bases and J dropped 7; count of bases not matched to a gene: 8. Complete variable domain (other parts from reference TRBV19 and TRBJ1-2): DGGITQSPKYLFRKEGQNVTLSCEQNLNHDAMYWYRQDPGQGLRLIYYSQIVNDFQKGDIAEGYSVSREKKESFPLTVTSAQKNPTAFYLCASSISDRVRGYTFGSGTRLTVV.

This clonotype was detected a few times. The chain links TRBV6-2 or TRBV6-3 to TRBJ2-1, with 11 bases identical to TRBD2. The CDR3 length is 14 residues. V was clipped by 6 bases and J by 9 bases; unmatched bases: 7. Germline values: CDR1 MNHEY, CDR2 SVGEGT. CDR3: CASRSGTSGGEQFF. In DNA, the CDR3 is TGTGCCAGCAGATCCGGGACTAGCGGCGGTGAGCAGTTCTTC.

A few counts support this clonotype. V and J are TRBV5-5 and TRBJ2-3, with no clear D. Trimming pared 1 base from V and 3 bases from J, leaving 9 bases between. There are 14 residues in the CDR3. Germline V gene lookup returns CDR1 SGHKS and CDR2 YYEKEE (reference sequence). Here the CDR3 DNA reads TGTGCCAGCAGCTTGCTTGGAAGGACAGATACGCAGTATTTT. Amino acids: CASSLLGRTDTQYF.

This clonotype was seen more than once but under ten times. This chain joins TRBV9 and TRBJ2-5; TRBD2 aligns across 11 bases. Germline V gene sequence: CDR1 SGDLS, CDR2 YYNGEE. This CDR3 is built from 15 residues. Unmatched junction bases numbered 7, after V lost 4 bases and J lost 5 bases. The CDR3 spells CASSKLAGAMETQYF. Written as DNA, the CDR3 is TGTGCCAGCAGCAAACTAGCGGGAGCTATGGAGACCCAGTACTTC.

This clonotype was counted a few times. The chain couples TRBV7-2 to TRBJ2-3; TRBD2 is a possible D gene (6 bases). CDR1 and CDR2 from the germline V gene are SGHTA and FQGNSA. The CDR3 is 16 amino acids. The V gene lost 1 base and the J gene lost 0 bases, with 11 bases spanning the gap. The CDR3 reads CASSLGGSGSTDTQYF. CDR3 in DNA: TGTGCCAGCAGCTTAGGAGGTAGCGGTAGCACAGATACGCAGTATTTT.

This sequence joins TRBV20-1 and TRBJ1-5; 7 bases map to TRBD1. V was pared by 5 bases and J by 6 bases, with 7 bases of the junction left unmatched. The CDR3 spans 13 residues. Germline CDR1 reads DFQATT; CDR2 reads SNEGSKA (reference sequence). The CDR3 DNA reads as TGCAGTGCTCTAACAGGGGCGATTCAGCCCCAGCATTTT. Its protein product is CSALTGAIQPQHF.

This chain uses TRBV10-3 with TRBJ2-1; TRBD1 or TRBD2 may be the D gene (6 bases each). The CDR3 consists of 14 residues. In germline, CDR1 is ENHRY, CDR2 SYGVKD. Trimming left V 4 bases short and J 6 bases short, with 13 bases between. The chain's CDR3 is CAISGGAGGNEQFF. The CDR3 nucleotides read TGTGCCATCAGTGGGGGGGCTGGTGGCAATGAGCAGTTCTTC.

This clonotype has a handful of counts. CDR3 in amino acids: CASSLLGQGVNSPLHF. DNA for the CDR3: TGTGCCAGCAGTTTACTTGGACAGGGGGTTAATTCACCCCTCCACTTT. This chain uses TRBV28 with TRBJ1-6, with 10 bases lining up with TRBD1. This CDR3 has 16 residues. The J segment lost 6 bases and the V segment lost 2 bases, leaving 4 bases of the junction unmatched. Germline-derived CDR1 and CDR2 are MDHEN and SYDVKM.

The chain uses TRBV2 and TRBJ2-7, with a tentative D call TRBD1 (6 bases). Deletions cut 7 bases from V and 4 bases from J, with 17 bases between. This CDR3 region has 14 residues. Per the germline V gene, CDR1 is SNHLY and CDR2 is FYNNEI. CDR3 DNA: TGTGCCAGCACGGTACAGGGTGTTGGTTACGAGCAGTACTTC. Protein sequence: CASTVQGVGYEQYF.

This clonotype occurred many times. The gene calls are TRBV6-1 and TRBJ1-2; 9 positions agree with TRBD1. The CDR3 has 14 residues. CDR1 is MNHNS, CDR2 SASEGT, per germline. Trimming at V came to 6 bases and at J to 5 bases, leaving 7 bases not matched to a gene. The CDR3 nucleotides read TGTGCCAGCAGAGGACAGGGGCGGGAGTATGGCTACACCTTC. Protein product: CASRGQGREYGYTF.

The J gene is TRBJ2-7, the V gene TRBV18; the match to TRBD1 covers 10 bases. Germline V lookup: CDR1 KGHSH, CDR2 LQKENI. CDR3 length: 16 amino acids. The junction had 10 bases not matched to a gene; V was cut back by 3 bases and J by 5 bases. The CDR3 coding sequence is TGTGCCAGCTCACCGGGGCTGGACAGGGGGTCCCACGAGCAGTACTTC. Its translation is CASSPGLDRGSHEQYF.

This clonotype turned up a few times. The chain recombines TRBV5-1 with TRBJ2-5, with TRBD1 matching over 10 bases. Germline trimming cut 1 base from V and 4 bases from J; bases unmatched to any gene: 10. CDR3 length: 17 amino acids. Germline V lookup: CDR1 SGHRS, CDR2 YFSETQ. Here the CDR3 DNA reads TGCGCCAGCAGCTTGTACCCCAGACAGGGGGCGACAGAGACCCAGTACTTC. It encodes CASSLYPRQGATETQYF.

This clonotype was seen more than once but under ten times. The chain carries TRBV10-3 and TRBJ2-7; perhaps D is TRBD1 or TRBD2 (5 bases each). This CDR3 comprises 14 residues. The germline V and J ends were trimmed by 6 bases and 1 base, with 13 bases remaining between them. Germline lookup yields CDR1 ENHRY and CDR2 SYGVKD. DNA for the CDR3: TGTGCCATCAGGATGGGACCAGGTTCCTACGAGCAGTACTTC. This sequence encodes CAIRMGPGSYEQYF.

This chain connects TRBV7-6 to TRBJ2-2; 7 bases are a match to TRBD1. The CDR3 is 16 residues long. The germline V gene has CDR1 SGHVS and CDR2 FNYEAQ. J gave up 4 bases and V 4 bases, and 9 bases lay outside the gene matches. In DNA, the CDR3 is TGTGCCAGCAGCTCCGGGCAGGGGGAAAGCACCGGGGAGCTGTTTTTT. It is translated as CASSSGQGESTGELFF.

This clonotype was observed a few times. The J gene is TRBJ2-2, the V gene TRBV28; D is ambiguous. CDR1 is MDHEN, CDR2 SYDVKM, per germline. This CDR3 comprises 14 residues. Trimming shortened V by 6 bases and J by 0 bases, and 8 bases separated the two germline ends. The CDR3, as DNA: TGTGCCAGCAGATCTTCCCCGAACACCGGGGAGCTGTTTTTT. It translates to CASRSSPNTGELFF.

V gene TRBV28 combines with J gene TRBJ2-3; D is possibly TRBD2 (5 bases). The CDR3 runs to 12 residues. Germline assignment: CDR1 MDHEN and CDR2 SYDVKM. The V end lost 7 bases, the J end lost 6 bases, and 11 bases lay between the germline ends. CDR3 sequence reads: CASTLAGDTQYF. The CDR3 DNA reads as TGTGCCAGCACGCTAGCAGGTGATACGCAGTATTTT.

This clonotype has just a few counts. This chain uses TRBV20-1 with TRBJ1-1; maybe TRBD1 (5 bases). The CDR3 is 14 residues long. CDR1 is DFQATT and CDR2 is SNEGSKA in the germline V gene (reference sequence). V was shortened by 0 bases and J by 4 bases, with 12 bases between the two germline ends. The DNA for the CDR3 is TGCAGTGCTAGAGATCCCAGGGAGGGCACTGAAGCTTTCTTT. Translated, it gives CSARDPREGTEAFF.

CDR3 sequence (DNA): TGCGCCAGCAGCTTGGCCGGGACAGGGGGTTCCGAGCAGTACTTC. As protein: CASSLAGTGGSEQYF. V is TRBV5-1 and J is TRBJ2-7, with 11 bases aligning to TRBD1. The CDR3 runs to 15 residues. Per the germline V gene, CDR1 is SGHRS and CDR2 is YFSETQ. Unmatched junction bases numbered 5, after V lost 0 bases and J lost 6 bases.

V and J are TRBV25-1 and TRBJ2-5, with D perhaps assigned TRBD1 or TRBD2 (5 bases each). Germline V gives CDR1 MGHDK, CDR2 SYGVNS. CDR3 length: 13 residues. V was pared by 6 bases and J by 2 bases, with 10 bases between. The CDR3 sequence: CASRGVPQETQYF. In DNA, the CDR3 is TGTGCCAGCAGGGGGGTTCCTCAAGAGACCCAGTACTTC.

The gene calls are TRBV3-1 and TRBJ2-2, with D uncertain. CDR3 size: 15 residues. The germline V gene encodes CDR1 LGHDT and CDR2 YNNKEL (reference sequence). Trimming cost V 2 bases and J 0 bases, with 7 bases left between them. CDR3 bases: TGTGCCAGCAGCCAATGGCAAACGAACACCGGGGAGCTGTTTTTT. Protein product: CASSQWQTNTGELFF.

This chain joins TRBV6-1 and TRBJ2-5, with 9 bases matching TRBD2. The CDR3 loop spans 15 amino acids. Germline values: CDR1 MNHNS, CDR2 SASEGT. With 0 bases clipped from V and 5 bases from J, the junction kept 4 bases outside the gene matches. The CDR3 sequence is CASSEASGSWETQYF. The CDR3 DNA sequence: TGTGCCAGCAGTGAAGCTAGCGGGAGTTGGGAGACCCAGTACTTC.